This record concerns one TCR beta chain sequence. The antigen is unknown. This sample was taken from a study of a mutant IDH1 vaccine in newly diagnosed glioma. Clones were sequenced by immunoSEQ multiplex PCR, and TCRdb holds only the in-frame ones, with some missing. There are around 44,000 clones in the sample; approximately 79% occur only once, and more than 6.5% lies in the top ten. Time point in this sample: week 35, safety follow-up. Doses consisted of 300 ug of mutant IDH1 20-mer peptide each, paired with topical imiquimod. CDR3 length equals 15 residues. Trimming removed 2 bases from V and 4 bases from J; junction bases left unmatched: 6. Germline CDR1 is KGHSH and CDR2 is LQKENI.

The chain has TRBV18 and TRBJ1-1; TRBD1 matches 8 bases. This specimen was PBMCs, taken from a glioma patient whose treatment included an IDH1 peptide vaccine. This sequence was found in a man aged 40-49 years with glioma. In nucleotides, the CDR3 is TGTGCCAGCTCACCAGACAGGGGCCCGACCACTGAAGCTTTCTTT. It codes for CASSPDRGPTTEAFF.